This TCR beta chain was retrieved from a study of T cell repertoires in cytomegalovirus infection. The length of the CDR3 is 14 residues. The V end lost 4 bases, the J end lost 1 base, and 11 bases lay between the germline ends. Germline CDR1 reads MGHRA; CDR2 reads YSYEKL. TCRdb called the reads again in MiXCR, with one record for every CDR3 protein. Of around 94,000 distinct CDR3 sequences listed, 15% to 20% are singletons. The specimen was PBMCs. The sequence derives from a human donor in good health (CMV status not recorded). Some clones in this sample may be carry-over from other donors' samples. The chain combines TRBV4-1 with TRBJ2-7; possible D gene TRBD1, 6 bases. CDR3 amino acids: CASSRGDNSYEQYF. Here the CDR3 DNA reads TGCGCCAGCAGCCGTGGGGACAATTCCTACGAGCAGTACTTC.